These T cell receptor beta chains were read from a single sample in a study of cytomegalovirus exposure and HLA in healthy donors. Only in-frame clones appear in the TCRdb table, and some are missing; sequencing was by immunoSEQ multiplex PCR. In total, the table holds about 35,000 clones. Sequenced sample: PBMCs. These receptors were obtained from a man aged 35 to 55 in good health and CMV-seronegative. Each CDR3 is given with its conserved first and last residue. A D gene is named only where the DNA matches it firmly.

DNA: TGTGCCAGCTCCCCGGGGCTAGCGGGAGTTTTGGATACGCAGTATTTT
CDR3: CASSPGLAGVLDTQYF
J: TRBJ2-3
V: TRBV7-3
D: TRBD2

DNA: TGTGCCAGCAACCCGGGGGGACAGGGGATCGAAAACACCATATATTTT
CDR3: CASNPGGQGIENTIYF
J: TRBJ1-3
V: TRBV2
D: TRBD1

DNA: TGTGCCAGCAGCCCAAGACAAACCACTGAAGCTTTCTTT
CDR3: CASSPRQTTEAFF
J: TRBJ1-1
V: TRBV13
D: NA

DNA: TGTGCCAGCTCACCAAGAACAGAAGCATACGAGCAGTACTTC
CDR3: CASSPRTEAYEQYF
J: TRBJ2-7
V: TRBV18
D: NA

DNA: TGTGCCAGCAGCTTGGCAGGGTGTGGCTACACCTTC
CDR3: CASSLAGCGYTF
J: TRBJ1-2
V: TRBV5-6
D: NA

DNA: TGTGCCAGTAGTAAGGTTCGGGGGAACACTGAAGCTTTCTTT
CDR3: CASSKVRGNTEAFF
J: TRBJ1-1
V: TRBV19
D: NA

DNA: TGTGCCAGCAGTTACTCGGGAGGAATGAACACTGAAGCTTTCTTT
CDR3: CASSYSGGMNTEAFF
J: TRBJ1-1
V: TRBV6-5
D: NA

DNA: TGTGCCAGCAGTGAATGGGGGGGGCGATCTGGGGCCAACGTCCTGACTTTC
CDR3: CASSEWGGRSGANVLTF
J: TRBJ2-6
V: TRBV25-1
D: NA

DNA: TGTGCCAGCAGTTTATATTTGGCCAGGATAAGCAATCAGCCCCAGCATTTT
CDR3: CASSLYLARISNQPQHF
J: TRBJ1-5
V: TRBV28
D: NA

DNA: TGCAGCGTTAGCGGGAGGGCGATCACTTCGGATGAGCAGTTCTTC
CDR3: CSVSGRAITSDEQFF
J: TRBJ2-1
V: TRBV29-1
D: TRBD2

DNA: TGTGCCAGCAGCCCACCCTTGCGGGACGAGCAGTACTTC
CDR3: CASSPPLRDEQYF
J: TRBJ2-7
V: TRBV7-8
D: NA

DNA: TGTGCCAGCAGTGGCGGGACTAGCAGCAATGAGCAGTTCTTC
CDR3: CASSGGTSSNEQFF
J: TRBJ2-1
V: TRBV6-4
D: TRBD2

DNA: TGTGCCAGCGTTAGGGGACTAGGCACCTCCTACGAGCAGTACTTC
CDR3: CASVRGLGTSYEQYF
J: TRBJ2-7
V: TRBV5-6
D: TRBD2

DNA: TGTGCCAGCAGCTTAGACAGGGAGGGCCACAATGAGCAGTTCTTC
CDR3: CASSLDREGHNEQFF
J: TRBJ2-1
V: TRBV7-2
D: NA

DNA: TGTGCCAGCAGCCGACCGACAGGGTACAATGAGCAGTTCTTC
CDR3: CASSRPTGYNEQFF
J: TRBJ2-1
V: TRBV4-2
D: TRBD1

DNA: TGTGCCAGTAGTTTCCAGGGTTCCGGCTACACCTTC
CDR3: CASSFQGSGYTF
J: TRBJ1-2
V: TRBV19
D: NA